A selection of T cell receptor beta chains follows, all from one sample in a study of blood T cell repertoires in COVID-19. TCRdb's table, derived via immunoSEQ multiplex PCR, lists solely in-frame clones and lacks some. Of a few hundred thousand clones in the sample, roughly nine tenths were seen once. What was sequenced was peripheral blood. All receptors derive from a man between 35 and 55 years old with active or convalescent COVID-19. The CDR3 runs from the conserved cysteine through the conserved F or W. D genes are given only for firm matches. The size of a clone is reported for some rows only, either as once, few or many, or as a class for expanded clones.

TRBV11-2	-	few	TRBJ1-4	TGTGCCAGCAGCCTACAGGGTTCGTCGGAAAAACTGTTTTTT	CASSLQGSSEKLFF
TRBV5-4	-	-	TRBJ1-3	TGTGCCAGCAGCTCCGGAAGGTCAGGGAACACCATATATTTT	CASSSGRSGNTIYF
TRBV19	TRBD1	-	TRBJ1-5	TGTGCCAGTAGTGTCTGGTCCGGACAGGGGGCGAATCAGCCCCAGCATTTT	CASSVWSGQGANQPQHF
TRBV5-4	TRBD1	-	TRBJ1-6	TGTGCCAGCAGCTTTGGGCAGGGGGATTCACCCCTCCACTTT	CASSFGQGDSPLHF
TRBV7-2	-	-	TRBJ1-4	TGTGCCAGCAGCTTTGACAGAACTAATGAAAAACTGTTTTTT	CASSFDRTNEKLFF
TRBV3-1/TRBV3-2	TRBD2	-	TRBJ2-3	TGTGCCAGCAGCCAAGCGAGACGGGGGGGCCAAGATACGCAGTATTTT	CASSQARRGGQDTQYF
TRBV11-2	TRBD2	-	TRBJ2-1	TGTGCCAGCAGCCTAGCGGGAGCGTTTCCCAATGAGCAGTTCTTC	CASSLAGAFPNEQFF
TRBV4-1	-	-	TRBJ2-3	TGCGCCAGCAGCCATGCCCGGTTAGAGGAGGCGCAGTATTTT	CASSHARLEEAQYF
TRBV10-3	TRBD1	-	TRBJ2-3	TGTGCCACCGAGGACAGGGATACGCAGTATTTT	CATEDRDTQYF
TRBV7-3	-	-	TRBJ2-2	TGTGCCAGCAGCTTACGCACCGGGGAGCTGTTTTTT	CASSLRTGELFF
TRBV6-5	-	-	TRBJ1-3	TGTGCCAGCAGTTACGAACGGGGAGCCCCCATATATTTT	CASSYERGAPIYF
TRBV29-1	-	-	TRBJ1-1	TGCAGCGTTGAATTAATGAACACTGAAGCTTTCTTT	CSVELMNTEAFF
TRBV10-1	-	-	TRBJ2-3	TGCGCCAGCAGACCTGACTCCGGTACGCAGTATTTT	CASRPDSGTQYF
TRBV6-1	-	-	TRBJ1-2	TGTGCCAGCAGTGAAGGGGGCGCTTGTATCTTC	CASSEGGACIF
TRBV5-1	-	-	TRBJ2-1	TGCGCCAGCAGCCCGACCCCGCCGCGGGGCGCGCCCTCCTACAATGAGCAGTTCTTC	CASSPTPPRGAPSYNEQFF
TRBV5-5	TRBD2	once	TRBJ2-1	TGTGCCAGCTGTTCCGGGACTAGCAATGAGCAGTTCTTC	CASCSGTSNEQFF
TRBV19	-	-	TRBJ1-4	TGTGCCAGTAGTAGGAATCGGGGAACTCGAACTAATGAAAAACTGTTTTTT	CASSRNRGTRTNEKLFF
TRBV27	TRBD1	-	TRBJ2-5	TGTGCCAGCAGTGCCCAGGGGGCCCTACAAGAGACCCAGTACTTC	CASSAQGALQETQYF
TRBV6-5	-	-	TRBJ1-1	TGTGCCAGCAGTTATGAGCAGGCTTCGACTGAAGCTTTCTTT	CASSYEQASTEAFF
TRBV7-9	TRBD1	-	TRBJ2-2	TGTGCCAGCAGCAATACGGACAGGGGAAGGTCCGGGGAGCTGTTTTTT	CASSNTDRGRSGELFF
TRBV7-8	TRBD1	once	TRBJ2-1	TGTGCCAGCAGCTTAAGGCGGACAGGGGCCCTCGGGAATGAGCAGTTCTTC	CASSLRRTGALGNEQFF
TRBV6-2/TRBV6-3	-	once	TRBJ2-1	TGTGCCAGCAGCCAGGGACTTTACAATGAGCAGTTCTTC	CASSQGLYNEQFF
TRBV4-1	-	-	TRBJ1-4	TGCGCCAGCAGCCAAGTAGAGTTCACAACTAATGAAAAACTGTTTTTT	CASSQVEFTTNEKLFF
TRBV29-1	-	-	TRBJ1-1	TGCAGCGTTGAAGGGCAGGGCAGCACTGAAGCTTTCTTT	CSVEGQGSTEAFF
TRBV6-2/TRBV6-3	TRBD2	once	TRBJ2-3	TGTGCCAGCAGTTCACTAGCGGGGGGGCCGAAAGATACGCAGTATTTT	CASSSLAGGPKDTQYF
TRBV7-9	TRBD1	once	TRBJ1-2	TGTGCCAGCAGCTTGGGACAGGGGGCGCGAAACTATGGCTACACCTTC	CASSLGQGARNYGYTF
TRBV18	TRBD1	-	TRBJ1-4	TGTGCCAGCTCACCACCTCAGGGGGAATGGGAAAAACTGTTTTTT	CASSPPQGEWEKLFF
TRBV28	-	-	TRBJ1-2	TGTGCCAGCAGTGTACCACAGGGCAGAGGTGGCTACACCTTC	CASSVPQGRGGYTF
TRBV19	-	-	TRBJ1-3	TGTGCCAGTAGTATAGCCCGCCCAGGGGTCTCTGGAAACACCATATATTTT	CASSIARPGVSGNTIYF
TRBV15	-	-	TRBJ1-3	TGTGCCACCAGCAGAGAGACCCCGATAGGGGCGAACACCATATATTTT	CATSRETPIGANTIYF
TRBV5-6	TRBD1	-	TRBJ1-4	TGTGCCAGCAGTTGGGACAGGGAGGAGGATGAAAAACTGTTTTTT	CASSWDREEDEKLFF
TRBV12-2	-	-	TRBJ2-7	TGTGCAAGTCCCCCTGGTAGTACAGGGGGATACGAGCAGTACTTC	CASPPGSTGGYEQYF
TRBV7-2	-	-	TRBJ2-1	TGTGCCAGCAGCTACGACCGAGGCTCCTACAATGAGCAGTTCTTC	CASSYDRGSYNEQFF
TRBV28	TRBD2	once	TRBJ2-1	TGTGCCAGCAGTTTGTTGGGACTAGCGGGAAACAATGAGCAGTTCTTC	CASSLLGLAGNNEQFF
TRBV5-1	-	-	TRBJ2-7	TGCGCCAGCAGCTCCCCGACTAGTCTCACCTACGAGCAGTACTTC	CASSSPTSLTYEQYF
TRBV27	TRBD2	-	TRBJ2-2	TGTGCCAGTACGACTAGCGGGGCGAACACCGGGGAGCTGTTTTTT	CASTTSGANTGELFF
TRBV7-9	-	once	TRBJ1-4	TGTGCCAGCAGTCGGGAGATTTTTGCGACTAATGAAAAACTGTTTTTT	CASSREIFATNEKLFF
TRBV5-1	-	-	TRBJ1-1	TGCGCCAGCAGCTTGGGGGGGAGGACTGAAGCTTTCTTT	CASSLGGRTEAFF
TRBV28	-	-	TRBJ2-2	TGTGCCACCGCGGGACAGAGAAACACCGGGGAGCTGTTTTTT	CATAGQRNTGELFF
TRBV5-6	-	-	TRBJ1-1	TGTGCCAGCAGCTTGGTAACAGTTAACACTGAAGCTTTCTTT	CASSLVTVNTEAFF
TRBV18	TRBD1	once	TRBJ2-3	TGTGCCAGCTCTAGGGGGCGCACAGATACGCAGTATTTT	CASSRGRTDTQYF
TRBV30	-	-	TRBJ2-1	TGTGCCTGGAGTGTACAGGGACTACACTCCTACAATGAGCAGTTCTTC	CAWSVQGLHSYNEQFF
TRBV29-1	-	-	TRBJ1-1	TGCAGCGTTGAAGGAGGCCACCTGAACACTGAAGCTTTCTTT	CSVEGGHLNTEAFF
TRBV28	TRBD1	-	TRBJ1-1	TGTGCCAGCAGTTTATTGATGGACAGGGGCGGGGGTGCTTTCTTT	CASSLLMDRGGGAFF
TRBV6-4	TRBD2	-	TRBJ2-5	TGTGCCAGCAGTGACTCTCGATCTACTAGCGGGAGGCAAGAGACCCAGTACTTC	CASSDSRSTSGRQETQYF
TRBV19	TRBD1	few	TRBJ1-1	TGTGCCAGTAGTTTGGACAGGGGAGCCAAAGCTTTCTTT	CASSLDRGAKAFF
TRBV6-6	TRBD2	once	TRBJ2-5	TGTGCCAGCAGCTCTAGACTAGCGAGCCAAGAGACCCAGTACTTC	CASSSRLASQETQYF